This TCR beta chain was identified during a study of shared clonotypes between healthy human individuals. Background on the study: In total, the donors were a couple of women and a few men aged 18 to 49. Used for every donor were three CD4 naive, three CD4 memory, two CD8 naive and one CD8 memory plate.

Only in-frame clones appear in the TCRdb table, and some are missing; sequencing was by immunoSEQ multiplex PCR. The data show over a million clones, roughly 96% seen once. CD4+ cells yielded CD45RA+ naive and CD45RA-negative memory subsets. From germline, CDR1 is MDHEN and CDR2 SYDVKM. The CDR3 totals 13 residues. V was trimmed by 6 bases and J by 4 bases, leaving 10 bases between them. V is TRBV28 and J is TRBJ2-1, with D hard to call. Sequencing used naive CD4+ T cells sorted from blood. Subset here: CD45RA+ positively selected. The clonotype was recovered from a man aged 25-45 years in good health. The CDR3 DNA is TGTGCCAGCAGACCCGAGGCGTACAATGAGCAGTTCTTC. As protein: CASRPEAYNEQFF.